Listed below are T cell receptor beta chains from one sample, sequenced in a study of blood T cells in healthy people across ages. Using its own MiXCR run on the 5' RACE reads, TCRdb lists one record per CDR3 protein. The data contain 600,000 to 800,000 distinct CDR3 sequences, over 20% of them seen just once; the ten biggest clones take up roughly 3.4%. Sequenced material: blood. Receptor source: an older man in good health. Both conserved end residues are part of each CDR3. The D gene is left open where the match is weak. Clone size is not always given. Where it is, it says once, few, many or a class for expanded clones.

v_call	d_call	j_call	clone_size	cdr3_nt	cdr3_aa
TRBV30	.	TRBJ1-1	.	TGTGCCTGGGGGGGGGAAGGAGCTTTCTTT	CAWGGEGAFF
TRBV12-3/TRBV12-4	.	TRBJ2-7	.	TGTGCCAGCAGTCCCCAACAGGGAAACTACGAGCAGTACTTC	CASSPQQGNYEQYF
TRBV5-1	TRBD2	TRBJ2-1	.	TGCGCCAGCAGCCCCCCGGCTAGCGGGAGTATGAATGAGCAGTTCTTC	CASSPPASGSMNEQFF
TRBV20-1	.	TRBJ2-3	.	TGCAGTGCTAGAAAATCCGGCGGGAGCACAGATACGCAGTATTTT	CSARKSGGSTDTQYF
TRBV3-1	.	TRBJ2-2	.	TGTGCCAGCAGCCGACTGGAGAATACTGGGGAGCTGTTTTTT	CASSRLENTGELFF
TRBV29-1	.	TRBJ1-1	many	TGCAGCGTCCACTTGGGGGGAAAGAACACTGAAGCTTTCTTT	CSVHLGGKNTEAFF
TRBV4-1	.	TRBJ2-7	few	TGCGCCAGCAGCCAAGATCCCCCGCCCGACAGGCCTTCGTTGCAGTACTTC	CASSQDPPPDRPSLQYF
TRBV7-9	TRBD1	TRBJ1-6	.	TGTGCCAGCAGCTCTTTGACAGGGCCCAATTCACCCCTCCACTTT	CASSSLTGPNSPLHF
TRBV7-9	.	TRBJ2-1	.	TGTGCCAGCAGCTTACTTGTGGGCCCCATGGATGGGGGCAATGAGCAGTTCTTC	CASSLLVGPMDGGNEQFF
TRBV24-1	TRBD2	TRBJ2-5	few	TGTGCCACCAGTGATCCCGGACTAGCGGGAGGGCCGGGCCAAGAGACCCAGTACTTC	CATSDPGLAGGPGQETQYF
TRBV7-2	TRBD1	TRBJ1-2	.	TGTGCCAGCAGTTCACGTCCGGGACAGGGCTTTTATGGCTACACCTTC	CASSSRPGQGFYGYTF
TRBV28	.	TRBJ2-1	.	TGTGCCAGCAGCCCATGGGGGATAGCGGCCTCCTACAATGAGCAGTTCTTC	CASSPWGIAASYNEQFF
TRBV19	TRBD1	TRBJ2-5	.	TGCCTTCCCGGACAGGTCCAAGAGACCCAGTACTTC	CLPGQVQETQYF
TRBV5-1	.	TRBJ2-3	.	TGCGCCAGCAGCTCCGAAGGTGTGAGAGCTGGAACAGATACGCAGTATTTT	CASSSEGVRAGTDTQYF
TRBV6-5	.	TRBJ2-5	few	TGTGCCAGCAGTTACTCCCGCGGGTCCTCCTCCCAAGAGACCCAGTACTTC	CASSYSRGSSSQETQYF
TRBV6-6	TRBD1	TRBJ1-4	.	TGTGCCAGCAGTGCAGAACAGGGGAAGGGGGAAAAACTGTTTTTT	CASSAEQGKGEKLFF
TRBV7-3	TRBD1	TRBJ2-1	few	TGTGCCAGCAACCTGTGGACAGGGGCCATACCTACTGAGCAGTTCTTC	CASNLWTGAIPTEQFF
TRBV29-1	.	TRBJ2-1	few	TGCAGCGTTGGCCTCAGGGGAGGTGAGCAGTTCTTC	CSVGLRGGEQFF
TRBV3-1	.	TRBJ2-7	few	TGTGCCAGCAGCCAACGGACGCCGGGGGAGCAGTACTTC	CASSQRTPGEQYF
TRBV4-1	.	TRBJ2-7	few	TGCGCCAGCAGCCAAGATTGGGGGAACTTAAATTACGAGCAGTACTTC	CASSQDWGNLNYEQYF
TRBV2	.	TRBJ2-7	few	TGTGCCAGCAGTGCGGCTAGCGTCTCCTACGAGCAGTACTTC	CASSAASVSYEQYF
TRBV7-3	.	TRBJ2-2	.	TGTGCCAGCAGCTTCAGTCTAACCGGGGAGCTGTTTTTT	CASSFSLTGELFF
TRBV29-1	TRBD2	TRBJ2-1	few	TGCAGCGTATTCTCCGGACTAGGCCACAATGAGCAGTTCTTC	CSVFSGLGHNEQFF
TRBV7-9	.	TRBJ2-5	.	TGCGCCAGCAGCTTATGGGCAGGGGAAGAGACCCAGTACTTC	CASSLWAGEETQYF
TRBV7-8	TRBD2	TRBJ2-1	.	TGTGCCAGCAGCTTAGACGGACTAGCGGCGGGTCGACAGTTCTTC	CASSLDGLAAGRQFF
TRBV4-3	TRBD2	TRBJ2-1	many	TGCGCCAGCAGCCAAGACTCTAGCGGGAGATACAATGAGCAGTTCTTC	CASSQDSSGRYNEQFF
TRBV28	.	TRBJ1-3	.	TGTGCCAGCGGGACTAGTGGAAACACCATATATTTT	CASGTSGNTIYF
TRBV7-3	TRBD1	TRBJ2-3	few	TGTGCCAGCAGCGTGACAGGGGCTGGCGCAGATACGCAGTATTTT	CASSVTGAGADTQYF
TRBV29-1	.	TRBJ1-4	once	TGCAGCGTTGGACCAACTAATGAAAAACTGTTTTTT	CSVGPTNEKLFF
TRBV5-1	TRBD2	TRBJ2-1	.	TGTGCCAGCAGCTCCTTAGCGGGAGCCTCCTACAATGAGCAGTTCTTC	CASSSLAGASYNEQFF
TRBV7-6	.	TRBJ2-5	few	TGTGCCAGCAGCTTAGGCTCTGCCAGCCCGGGAGAGACCCAGTACTTC	CASSLGSASPGETQYF
TRBV9	.	TRBJ2-1	few	TGTGCCAGCAGCGTAGAAGGGACTGGACTTTCGCAGCAGTTCTTC	CASSVEGTGLSQQFF
TRBV20-1	.	TRBJ2-7	many	TGCAGTGCTAGACACCGGGACAAGGGGGATTACGAGCAGTACTTC	CSARHRDKGDYEQYF
TRBV24-1	TRBD1	TRBJ2-1	.	TGTGCCACCAGTGATACTACAGGGGTTAATGAGCAGTTCTTC	CATSDTTGVNEQFF
TRBV5-1	.	TRBJ2-7	.	TGCGCCAGCAGCGCCCAGGGGTATGGCTACGAGCAGTACTTC	CASSAQGYGYEQYF
TRBV7-9	TRBD2	TRBJ2-7	.	TGTGCCAGCAGCGTCACTAGCGGGAGCCGCAACGAGCAGTACTTC	CASSVTSGSRNEQYF
TRBV11-2	.	TRBJ2-1	.	TGTGCCAGCAGCTTAGGGCCGGCGGGTATTGGGGGCAATGAGCAGTTCTTC	CASSLGPAGIGGNEQFF
TRBV2	.	TRBJ2-5	.	TGTGCCAGCTATGGACAGCAAGAGACCCAGTACTTC	CASYGQQETQYF
TRBV20-1	TRBD2	TRBJ2-7	few	TGCAGTGCTAGTCCTCAAAGCGGGGGATACGAGCAGTACTTC	CSASPQSGGYEQYF
TRBV28	.	TRBJ2-2	many	TGTGCCAGCAGTTTAACCGGGGAGCTGTTTTTT	CASSLTGELFF
TRBV20-1	.	TRBJ2-3	.	TGCAGTGCGCCCATGCCGGGACGGAGCACAGATACGCAGTATTTT	CSAPMPGRSTDTQYF
TRBV29-1	TRBD2	TRBJ2-3	.	TGCAGCGGCGGGACTAGCGGGTCTGGAGATACGCAGTATTTT	CSGGTSGSGDTQYF
TRBV20-1	.	TRBJ1-1	.	TGCAGTGCTAGTGGGGGGGGCGTCACTGAAGCTTTCTTT	CSASGGGVTEAFF
TRBV11-2	.	TRBJ2-2	.	TGTGCCAGCAGCTTAGTCGTGAGGACCGGGGAGCTGTTTTTT	CASSLVVRTGELFF
TRBV28	TRBD1	TRBJ2-1	many	TGTGCCAGCCGCCCCCCTAGTCGACAGGGCGAGCAGTTCTTC	CASRPPSRQGEQFF
TRBV6-1	.	TRBJ1-1	few	TGTGCCAGCAGTGAAGGACAGACTGTGAACACTGAAGCTTTCTTT	CASSEGQTVNTEAFF